Included here is one TCR beta chain sequence, with context. Deletions cut 1 base from V and 1 base from J, with 19 bases between. Germline CDR1 is MGHRA and CDR2 is YSYEKL. The CDR3 length is 18 residues. The data stem from a study of blood T cell repertoires in COVID-19. Method: immunoSEQ multiplex PCR; TCRdb's copy keeps in-frame clones and lacks some. The data hold roughly 150,000 clones, with more than 80% observed a single time. Sequencing was performed on peripheral blood. The chain has TRBV4-1 and TRBJ1-1; perhaps TRBD1 as D (5 bases). This TCR was sampled from a woman aged 40 to 49 with acute or convalescent COVID-19. CDR3 loop: CASSQVIGQDRPNTEAFF. The CDR3, as DNA: TGCGCCAGCAGCCAAGTCATAGGCCAAGACAGACCGAACACTGAAGCTTTCTTT.